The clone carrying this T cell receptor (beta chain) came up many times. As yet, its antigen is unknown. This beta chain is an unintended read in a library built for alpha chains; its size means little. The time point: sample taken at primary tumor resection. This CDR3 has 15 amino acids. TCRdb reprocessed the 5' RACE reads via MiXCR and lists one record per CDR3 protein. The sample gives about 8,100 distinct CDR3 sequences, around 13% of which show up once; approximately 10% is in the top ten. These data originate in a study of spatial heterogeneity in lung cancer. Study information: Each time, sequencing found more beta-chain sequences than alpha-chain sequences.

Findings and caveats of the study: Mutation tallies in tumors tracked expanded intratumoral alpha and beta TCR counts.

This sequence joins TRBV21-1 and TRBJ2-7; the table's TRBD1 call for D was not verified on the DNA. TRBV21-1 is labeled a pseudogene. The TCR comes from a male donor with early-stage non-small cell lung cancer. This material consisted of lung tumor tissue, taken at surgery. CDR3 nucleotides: TGTGCCAGCAGCCGCCGCCCGGGGAGCTCCTACGAGCAGTACTTC. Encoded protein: CASSRRPGSSYEQYF.